This T cell receptor (beta chain) was recovered during a study of blood T cell repertoires in COVID-19. V was pared by 5 bases and J by 5 bases, with 10 bases between. The CDR3 runs to 14 residues. The germline CDR1 and CDR2 sequences are MDHEN and SYDVKM. Generated by immunoSEQ multiplex PCR, the TCRdb table keeps only in-frame clones and is missing some. The sample lists around 210,000 clones, roughly 90% occurring once. Each participant's cohort was designated according to participant-reported clinical history. The source material was PBMCs or T cells enriched from blood (not recorded which). The chain is built from TRBV28 and TRBJ1-6; no clear D. The source is a young woman who had recovered from COVID-19. CDR3 loop: CASSGRRDNSPLHF. The DNA of the CDR3 is TGTGCCAGCAGTGGCCGGAGAGATAATTCACCCCTCCACTTT.